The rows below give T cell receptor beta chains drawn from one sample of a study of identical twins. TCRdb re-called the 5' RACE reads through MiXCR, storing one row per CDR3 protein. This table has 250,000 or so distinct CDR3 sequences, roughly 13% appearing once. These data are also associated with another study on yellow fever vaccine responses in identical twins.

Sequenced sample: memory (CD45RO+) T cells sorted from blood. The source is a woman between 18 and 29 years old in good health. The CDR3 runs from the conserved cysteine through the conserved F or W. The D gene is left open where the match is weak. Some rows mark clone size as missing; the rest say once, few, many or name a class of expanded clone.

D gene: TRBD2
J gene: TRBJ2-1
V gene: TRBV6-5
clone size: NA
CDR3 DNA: TGTGCCAGCAGTTACGCCCGACTAGCGGGAGGTAGCGATGAGCAGTTCTTC
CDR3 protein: CASSYARLAGGSDEQFF

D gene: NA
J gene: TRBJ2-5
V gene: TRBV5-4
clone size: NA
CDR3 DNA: TGTGCCAGCAGCCCCGCTACGTACCCTGGAGAGACCCAGTACTTC
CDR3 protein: CASSPATYPGETQYF

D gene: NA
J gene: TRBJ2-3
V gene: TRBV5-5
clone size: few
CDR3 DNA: TGTGCCAGCAGCTTGGGAACGGGGCTCACTAGCACAGATACGCAGTATTTT
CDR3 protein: CASSLGTGLTSTDTQYF

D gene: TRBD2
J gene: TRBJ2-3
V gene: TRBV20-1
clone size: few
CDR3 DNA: TGCAGTGCTAGTCTTCTAGCGGGAGATACGCAGTATTTT
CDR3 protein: CSASLLAGDTQYF

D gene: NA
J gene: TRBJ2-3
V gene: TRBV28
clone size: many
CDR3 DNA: TGTGCCAGCAGTTCACTCACAGGGTATCGAGGTAAAGATACGCAGTATTTT
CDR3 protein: CASSSLTGYRGKDTQYF

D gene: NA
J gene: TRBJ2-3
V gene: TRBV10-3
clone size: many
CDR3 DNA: TGTGCCATCATGGGCGCAGATACGCAGTATTTT
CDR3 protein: CAIMGADTQYF

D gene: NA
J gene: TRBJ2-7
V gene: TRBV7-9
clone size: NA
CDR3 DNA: TGTGCCAGCAGCTCCGAATACAGGGAATACGAGCAGTACTTC
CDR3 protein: CASSSEYREYEQYF

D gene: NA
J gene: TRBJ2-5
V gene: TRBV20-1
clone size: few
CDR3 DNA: TGCAGTGCTCCGGGGGGCTCGAGGGAGACCCAGTACTTC
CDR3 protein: CSAPGGSRETQYF

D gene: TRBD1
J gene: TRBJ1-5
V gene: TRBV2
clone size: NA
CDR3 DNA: TGTGCCACCTCCACCGAGGGGGCAGGTCAGCCCCAGCATTTT
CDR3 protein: CATSTEGAGQPQHF

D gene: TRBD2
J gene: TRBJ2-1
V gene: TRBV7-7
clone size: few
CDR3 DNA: TGTGCTAGCAGCTCAGGACTAGCGGGGGCCTTCAATGAGCAGTTCTTC
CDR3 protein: CASSSGLAGAFNEQFF

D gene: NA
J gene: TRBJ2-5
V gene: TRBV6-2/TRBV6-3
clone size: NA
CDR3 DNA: TGTGCCAGCAGCTCCGGGACCCACCAAGAGACCCAGTACTTC
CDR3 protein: CASSSGTHQETQYF